The 2 T cell receptor beta chains listed next were all sequenced from one sample in a study of T cell changes during pregnancy in multiple sclerosis. Produced via immunoSEQ multiplex PCR; TCRdb's table is partial and in-frame only. The sample includes approximately 92,000 clones, around 92% of them seen just once. The sequences come from peripheral blood, collected in the first trimester of pregnancy. The receptors stem from a female donor with multiple sclerosis, enrolled in a pregnancy study.

J is TRBJ2-7 and V is TRBV7-9; 11 positions agree with TRBD2. The germline gives CDR1 SEHNR, CDR2 FQNEAQ (reference sequence). The CDR3 has 15 residues. The junction had 5 bases not matched to a gene; V was cut back by 4 bases and J by 3 bases. The CDR3 bases are TGTGCCAGCAGCTCGGGACTAGCGGTCTACTACGAGCAGTACTTC. It codes for CASSSGLAVYYEQYF.

The chain is built from TRBV2 and TRBJ2-7; D may be TRBD1 (5 bases). The CDR3 runs to 14 residues. The germline V gene encodes CDR1 SNHLY and CDR2 FYNNEI. Trimming removed 7 bases at V and 6 bases at J, with 19 bases between. The CDR3: CASTLWGREREQYF. DNA for the CDR3: TGTGCCAGCACCCTTTGGGGCAGGGAACGCGAGCAGTACTTC.